A single sample gave rise to the 14 T cell receptor beta chains below, sequenced in a study of identical twins. Using its own MiXCR run on the 5' RACE reads, TCRdb lists one record per CDR3 protein. The sample consists of 450,000 or so distinct CDR3 sequences, approximately 24% of them appearing once. The sample also formed part of further work on T cells expressing NK-cell markers.

The source material was CD4+ T cells sorted from blood. These TCRs come from a woman between 18 and 29 years old in good health.

This clonotype has at least ten counts. V gene TRBV6-1 combines with J gene TRBJ1-2; D possibly corresponds to TRBD1 (6 bases). The CDR3 covers 14 residues. V gave up 5 bases and J gave up 5 bases, with 15 bases separating them. From germline, CDR1 is MNHNS and CDR2 SASEGT. The CDR3, as DNA: TGTGCCAGCAGTAGAGACAGGAGTGGGTATGGCTACACCTTC. It yields the protein CASSRDRSGYGYTF.

This clonotype was counted many times. The rearrangement uses TRBV7-9 and TRBJ2-7; possible D gene TRBD1, 6 bases. Trimming took 6 bases from V and 6 from J, leaving 15 bases between them. Germline V lookup: CDR1 SEHNR, CDR2 FQNEAQ (reference sequence). The CDR3 is made up of 13 amino acids. CDR3 sequence: CASRLITGSEQYF. The CDR3 nucleotides are TGTGCCAGCAGACTTATAACAGGGAGCGAGCAGTACTTC.

V usage is TRBV6-5 and J usage is TRBJ1-5, with D uncertain. The germline gives CDR1 MNHEY, CDR2 SVGAGI. The CDR3 spans 15 residues. V dropped 2 bases and J dropped 0 bases, with 8 bases sitting between them. The CDR3 loop reads CASSYGQDSNQPQHF. In nucleotides, the CDR3 is TGTGCCAGCAGTTACGGGCAGGATAGCAATCAGCCCCAGCATTTT.

This clonotype was found once. V gene TRBV6-2 or TRBV6-3 combines with J gene TRBJ2-7; the D gene is possibly TRBD1 (6 bases). CDR3 length equals 12 residues. Deletions cut 6 bases from V and 7 bases from J, with 13 bases between. CDR1 is MNHEY and CDR2 is SVGEGT in the germline V gene. The CDR3 DNA follows: TGTGCCAGCAGGGAGGACAGAGGGGAGCAGTACTTC. Translated: CASREDRGEQYF.

This clonotype was counted only a few times. The chain is built from TRBV12-3 or TRBV12-4 and TRBJ2-2, with unresolved D. The CDR3 covers 14 residues. V lost 3 bases and J lost 10, with 15 bases in between. In nucleotides, the CDR3 is TGTGCCAGCAGTTTGTTTGGGGTTCAAGAGGAGCTGTTTTTT. Translated, it gives CASSLFGVQEELFF.

This clonotype has just a few counts. This rearrangement joins TRBV18 to TRBJ2-1; TRBD1 matches at 11 bases. There are 16 residues in the CDR3. CDR1 KGHSH and CDR2 LQKENI come from the germline V gene. The trim removed 3 bases at V and 6 bases at J, leaving 7 bases unmatched. CDR3 DNA: TGTGCCAGCTCACCCCAGGGACAGGGGGTCGCCAATGAGCAGTTCTTC. This gives the protein CASSPQGQGVANEQFF.

This clonotype was seen a few times. The V call is TRBV7-9, the J call TRBJ1-6; weak D call: TRBD1 (5 bases). V lost 1 base, J lost 7 bases, and 8 bases lay in between. This CDR3 has 14 amino acids. Germline CDR1 reads SEHNR; CDR2 reads FQNEAQ (reference sequence). For the CDR3, the DNA is TGTGCCAGCAGCTTAGGCGGGGGAAATTCACCCCTCCACTTT. Its protein is CASSLGGGNSPLHF.

This chain links TRBV11-1 with TRBJ2-7; D gene ambiguous. V dropped 4 bases and J dropped 3 bases, with 22 bases sitting between them. The CDR3 has 17 residues. Per germline, CDR1 SGHAT and CDR2 FQDESV (reference sequence). This CDR3 reads CASSSPSASTTIYEQYF. CDR3 DNA: TGTGCCAGCAGCTCCCCCTCGGCAAGTACGACAATCTACGAGCAGTACTTC.

The CDR3 here is CASSILQGEQYF. CDR3 nucleotides: TGCGCCAGCAGCATCCTCCAGGGAGAGCAGTACTTC. The V gene is TRBV5-1, the J gene TRBJ2-7; D is possibly TRBD1 (5 bases). Germline CDR1 is SGHRS and CDR2 is YFSETQ. CDR3 length: 12 residues. V was pared by 4 bases and J by 7 bases, with 12 bases between.

This chain uses TRBV27 with TRBJ2-1; 10 nucleotides line up with TRBD1. V trimming: 6 bases; J trimming: 6 bases; junction bases outside the gene matches: 8. The CDR3 contains 15 residues. The germline V gene encodes CDR1 MNHEY and CDR2 SMNVEV (reference sequence). The CDR3 DNA reads TGTGCCAGCAGGACATCCGGGACAGGGGTCAATGAGCAGTTCTTC. Protein sequence: CASRTSGTGVNEQFF.

The sample holds one count of this clonotype. The chain employs TRBV11-2 and TRBJ2-1, with a weak D call TRBD2 (5 bases). Per germline, CDR1 SGHAT and CDR2 FQNNGV. This CDR3 has 15 amino acids. The ends were cut back, 5 bases at V and 3 bases at J, with 14 bases in the middle. CDR3 sequence reads: CASSPNPGNYNEQFF. CDR3 nucleotides: TGTGCCAGCAGCCCAAACCCGGGAAACTACAATGAGCAGTTCTTC. Drawing the rest from reference TRBV11-2 and TRBJ2-1, the complete variable domain is EAGVAQSPRYKIIEKRQSVAFWCNPISGHATLYWYQQILGQGPKLLIQFQNNGVVDDSQLPKDRFSAERLKGVDSTLKIQPAKLEDSAVYLCASSPNPGNYNEQFFGPGTRLTVL.

Ten or more counts support this clonotype. The rearrangement links TRBV20-1 to TRBJ2-1; TRBD2 is a possible D gene (5 bases). Germline V gives CDR1 DFQATT, CDR2 SNEGSKA (reference sequence). The CDR3 length is 13 residues. V gave up 3 bases and J gave up 6 bases, with 12 bases separating them. The CDR3 reads CSARGGEGNEQFF. The CDR3 nucleotides are TGCAGTGCTAGGGGTGGCGAGGGCAATGAGCAGTTCTTC.

The chain has TRBV6-1 and TRBJ2-7; 8 nucleotides agree with TRBD2. The CDR3 has 15 residues. Germline CDR1 and CDR2: MNHNS and SASEGT. After removal of 7 bases from V and 2 bases from J, the junction contained 10 bases not matched to a gene. The CDR3 spells CASTLEAGAPYEQYF. The CDR3 nucleotides are TGTGCCAGCACTCTCGAAGCGGGAGCACCCTACGAGCAGTACTTC.

This clonotype appeared a single time. The chain recombines TRBV7-2 with TRBJ2-7; 9 positions agree with TRBD2. CDR3 length: 14 amino acids. The trim removed 4 bases at V and 6 bases at J, leaving 7 bases unmatched. The germline gives CDR1 SGHTA, CDR2 FQGNSA. The CDR3, as DNA: TGTGCCAGCAGCTCCTTGGCGGGAGGGAGCGAGCAGTACTTC. Its protein is CASSSLAGGSEQYF.